This TCR beta chain was recorded in a study of identical twins. The CDR3 runs 13 residues. Germline CDR1 DFQATT, CDR2 SNEGSKA (reference sequence). The J segment lost 6 bases and the V segment lost 6 bases, leaving 10 bases of the junction unmatched. Overall study results and limits: The same donors were not followed; conclusions instead depended on cross-sectional statistical analysis.

A remark on this clonotype: The antigen remains undetermined.

MiXCR, applied by TCRdb to the 5' RACE reads, yields one record per CDR3 protein. The repertoire consists of nearly 900,000 distinct CDR3 sequences, with around an eighth occurring once and the leading ten covering roughly 1.5%. This sample also appeared in a second study, on yellow fever vaccine responses in identical twins.

Specimen: PBMCs. The TCR sequence derives from a woman aged 18-29 years in good health. The gene calls are TRBV20-1 and TRBJ2-7; 8 bases align to TRBD1. The CDR3 loop reads CSAKGQAYSEQYF. For the CDR3, the DNA is TGCAGTGCCAAGGGACAGGCCTACAGCGAGCAGTACTTC.